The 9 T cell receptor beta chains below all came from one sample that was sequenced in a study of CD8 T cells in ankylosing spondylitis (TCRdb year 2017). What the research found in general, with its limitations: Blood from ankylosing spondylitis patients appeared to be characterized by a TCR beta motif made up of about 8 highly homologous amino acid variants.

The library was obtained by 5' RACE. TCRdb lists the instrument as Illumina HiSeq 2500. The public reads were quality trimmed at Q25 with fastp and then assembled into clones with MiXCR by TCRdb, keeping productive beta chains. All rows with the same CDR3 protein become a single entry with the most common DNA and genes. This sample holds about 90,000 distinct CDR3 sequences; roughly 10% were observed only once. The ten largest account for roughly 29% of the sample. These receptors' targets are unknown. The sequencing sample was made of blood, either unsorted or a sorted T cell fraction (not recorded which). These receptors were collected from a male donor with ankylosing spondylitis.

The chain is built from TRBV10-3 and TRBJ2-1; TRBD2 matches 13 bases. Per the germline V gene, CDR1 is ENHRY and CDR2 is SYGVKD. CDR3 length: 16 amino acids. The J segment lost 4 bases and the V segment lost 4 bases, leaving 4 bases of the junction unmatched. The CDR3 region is CAISGGTSGMYNEQFF. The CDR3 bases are TGTGCCATCAGTGGCGGGACTAGCGGGATGTACAATGAGCAGTTCTTC.

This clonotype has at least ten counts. In DNA form, the CDR3 reads TGTGCCAGCAGCCCCGGGCCCGGGGAGCTGTTTTTT. Protein sequence: CASSPGPGELFF. This chain connects TRBV5-6 to TRBJ2-2, with D unclear. CDR3 length equals 12 residues. Germline V CDR1 and CDR2: SGHDT, YYEEEE. V lost 4 bases to trimming and J lost 6 bases, with 7 bases between them.

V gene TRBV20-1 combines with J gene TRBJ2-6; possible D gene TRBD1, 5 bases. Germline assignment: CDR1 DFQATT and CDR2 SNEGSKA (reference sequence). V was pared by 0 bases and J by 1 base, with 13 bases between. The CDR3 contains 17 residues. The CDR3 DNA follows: TGCAGTGCTAGAGAGCCAGGGCAAAGGTCTGGGGCCAACGTCCTGACTTTC. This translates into CSAREPGQRSGANVLTF.

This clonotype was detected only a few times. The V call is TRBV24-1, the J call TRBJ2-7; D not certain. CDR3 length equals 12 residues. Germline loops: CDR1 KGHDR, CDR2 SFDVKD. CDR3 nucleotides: TGTGCGGCACCCGATTCAGCGTACGAGCAGTACGTC. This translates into CAAPDSAYEQYV.

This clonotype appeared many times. The CDR3 region is CASSDHGRPLDTQYF. The DNA for the CDR3 is TGCGCCAGCAGTGATCACGGACGGCCTTTGGATACGCAGTATTTT. This chain connects TRBV10-1 to TRBJ2-3; D not certain. The CDR3 contains 15 residues. Trimming shortened V by 3 bases and J by 6 bases, and 16 bases separated the two germline ends. The germline gives CDR1 WNHNN, CDR2 SYGVQD (reference sequence).

CDR3 sequence (DNA): TGTGCCAGCAGTCCCGGGGGGACTACTGAAGCTTTCTTT. Translation: CASSPGGTTEAFF. The chain couples TRBV12-3 or TRBV12-4 to TRBJ1-1; D may be TRBD1 (5 bases). Trimming took off 5 bases at V and 5 bases at J, with 12 bases between the two ends. The CDR3 contains 13 residues.

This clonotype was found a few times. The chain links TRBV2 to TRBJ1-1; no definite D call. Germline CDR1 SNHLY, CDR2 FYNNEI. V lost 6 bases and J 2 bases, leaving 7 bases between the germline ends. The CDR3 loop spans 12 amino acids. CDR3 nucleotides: TGTGCCAGCAGAAGAGTAAACACTGAAGCTTTCTTT. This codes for CASRRVNTEAFF.

The CDR3 DNA is TGTGCCAGCTCACAAACGGGCGCAGAACCCTACAATGAGCAGTTCTTC. This sequence encodes CASSQTGAEPYNEQFF. The chain couples TRBV18 to TRBJ2-1; unclear D gene. Germline assignment: CDR1 KGHSH and CDR2 LQKENI. This CDR3 is built from 16 residues. Trimming took off 4 bases at V and 2 bases at J, with 15 bases between the two ends.

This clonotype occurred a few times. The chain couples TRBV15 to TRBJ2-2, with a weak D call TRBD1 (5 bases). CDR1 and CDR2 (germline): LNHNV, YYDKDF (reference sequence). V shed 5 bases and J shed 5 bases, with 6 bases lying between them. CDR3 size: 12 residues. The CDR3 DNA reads TGTGCCACCAGCCAGGGTACCGGGGAGCTGTTTTTT. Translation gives CATSQGTGELFF.